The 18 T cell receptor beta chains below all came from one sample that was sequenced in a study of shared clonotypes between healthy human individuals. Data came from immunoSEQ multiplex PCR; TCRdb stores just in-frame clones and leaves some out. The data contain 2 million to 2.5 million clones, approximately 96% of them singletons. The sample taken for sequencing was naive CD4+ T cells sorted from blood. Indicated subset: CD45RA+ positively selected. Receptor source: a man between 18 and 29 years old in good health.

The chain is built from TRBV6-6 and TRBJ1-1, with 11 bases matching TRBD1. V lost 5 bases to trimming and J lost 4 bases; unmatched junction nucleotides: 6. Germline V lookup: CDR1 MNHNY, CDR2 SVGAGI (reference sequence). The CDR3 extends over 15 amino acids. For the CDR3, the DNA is TGTGCCAGCAGTGACCCCGGGACAGGGGGCACTGAAGCTTTCTTT. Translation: CASSDPGTGGTEAFF.

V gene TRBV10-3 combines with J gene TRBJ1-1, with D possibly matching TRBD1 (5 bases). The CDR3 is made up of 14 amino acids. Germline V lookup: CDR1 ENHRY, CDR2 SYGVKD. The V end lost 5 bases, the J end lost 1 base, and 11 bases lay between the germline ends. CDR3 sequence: CAISRQSSNTEAFF. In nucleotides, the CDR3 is TGTGCCATCAGTAGACAGTCATCGAACACTGAAGCTTTCTTT.

CDR3 sequence (DNA): TGTGCTAGTGCCCCAAGTGGACAGGCCACTAGTCCGGCATTGACCAATCACCCGCCCGAGCAGTACTTC. The encoded protein is CASAPSGQATSPALTNHPPEQYF. The V and J genes are TRBV12-5 and TRBJ2-7; 7 bases map to TRBD1. Trimming took 7 bases from V and 6 from J; bases not matched to a gene: 39. Germline assignment: CDR1 LGHNT and CDR2 FRNRAP. This CDR3 contains 23 residues.

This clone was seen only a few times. The CDR3: CASSEMGTGAFNEQFF. The CDR3 DNA is TGTGCCAGCAGTGAAATGGGGACAGGGGCTTTTAATGAGCAGTTCTTC. V is TRBV25-1 and J is TRBJ2-1, with 10 positions matching TRBD1. CDR3 length: 16 residues. Trimming took 2 bases from V and 7 from J; bases not matched to a gene: 8. The V gene's germline CDR1 is MGHDK and CDR2 SYGVNS.

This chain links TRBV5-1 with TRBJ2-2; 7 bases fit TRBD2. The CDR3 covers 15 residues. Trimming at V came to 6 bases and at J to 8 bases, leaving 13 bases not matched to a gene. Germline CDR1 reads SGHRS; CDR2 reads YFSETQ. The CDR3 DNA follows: TGCGCCAGCACTAGGAGCAGCGGGGTAGAAGGGGAGCTGTTTTTT. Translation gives CASTRSSGVEGELFF.

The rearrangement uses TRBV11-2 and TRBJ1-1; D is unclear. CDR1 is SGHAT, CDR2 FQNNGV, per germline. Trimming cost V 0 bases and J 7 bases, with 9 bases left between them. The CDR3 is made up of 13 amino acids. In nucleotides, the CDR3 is TGTGCCAGCAGCTTAGATGTGGGGTTTGAAGCTTTCTTT. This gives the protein CASSLDVGFEAFF.

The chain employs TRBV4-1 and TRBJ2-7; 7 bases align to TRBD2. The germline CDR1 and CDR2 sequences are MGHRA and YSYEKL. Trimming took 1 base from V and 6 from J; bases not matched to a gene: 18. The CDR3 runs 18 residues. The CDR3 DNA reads TGCGCCAGCAGCCAAGTTCCCCGTGGGGGGGGGATGCGGGGCGAGCAGTACTTC. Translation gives CASSQVPRGGGMRGEQYF.

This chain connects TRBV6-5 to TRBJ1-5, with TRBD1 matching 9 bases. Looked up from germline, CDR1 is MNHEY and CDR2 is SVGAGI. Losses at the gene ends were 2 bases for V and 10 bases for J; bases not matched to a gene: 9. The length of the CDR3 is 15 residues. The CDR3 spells CASSYETGGLEPQHF. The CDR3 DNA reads TGTGCCAGCAGTTACGAGACAGGGGGACTTGAACCCCAGCATTTT.

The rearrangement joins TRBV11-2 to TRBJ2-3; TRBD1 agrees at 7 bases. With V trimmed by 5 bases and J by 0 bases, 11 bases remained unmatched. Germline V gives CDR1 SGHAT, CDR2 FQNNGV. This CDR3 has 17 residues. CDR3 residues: CASSPRGGQRSTDTQYF. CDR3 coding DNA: TGTGCCAGCAGCCCAAGAGGGGGACAGCGGAGCACAGATACGCAGTATTTT.

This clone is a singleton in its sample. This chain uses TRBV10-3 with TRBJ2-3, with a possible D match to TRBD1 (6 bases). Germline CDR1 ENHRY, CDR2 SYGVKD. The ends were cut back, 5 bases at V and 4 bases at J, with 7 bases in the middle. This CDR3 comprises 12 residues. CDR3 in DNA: TGTGCCATCAGTCAGGGGTCAGATACGCAGTATTTT. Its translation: CAISQGSDTQYF.

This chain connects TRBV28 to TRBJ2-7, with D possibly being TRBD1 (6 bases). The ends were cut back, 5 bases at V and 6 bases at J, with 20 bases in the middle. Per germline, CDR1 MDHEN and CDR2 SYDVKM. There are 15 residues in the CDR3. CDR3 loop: CASSLRNRVQGEQYF. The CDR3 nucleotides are TGTGCCAGCAGTCTTAGGAACAGGGTTCAGGGCGAGCAGTACTTC.

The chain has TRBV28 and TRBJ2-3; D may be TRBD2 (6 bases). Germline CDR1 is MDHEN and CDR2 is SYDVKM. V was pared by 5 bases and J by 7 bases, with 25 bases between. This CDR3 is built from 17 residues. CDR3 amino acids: CASSPRDFRHPPYTQYF. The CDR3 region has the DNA TGTGCCAGCAGTCCCCGGGACTTTCGTCACCCTCCCTATACGCAGTATTTT.

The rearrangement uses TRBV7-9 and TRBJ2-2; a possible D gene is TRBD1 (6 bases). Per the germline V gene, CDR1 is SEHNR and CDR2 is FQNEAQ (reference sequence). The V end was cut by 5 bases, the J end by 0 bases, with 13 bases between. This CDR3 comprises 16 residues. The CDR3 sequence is CASSRTGKANTGELFF. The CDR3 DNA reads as TGTGCCAGCAGCCGAACAGGGAAGGCGAACACCGGGGAGCTGTTTTTT.

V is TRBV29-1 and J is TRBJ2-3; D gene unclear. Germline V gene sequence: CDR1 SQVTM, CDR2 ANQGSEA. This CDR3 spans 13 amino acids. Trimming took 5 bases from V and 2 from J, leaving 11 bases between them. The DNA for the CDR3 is TGCAGCGTTTTTAATCGTTACACAGATACGCAGTATTTT. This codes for CSVFNRYTDTQYF.

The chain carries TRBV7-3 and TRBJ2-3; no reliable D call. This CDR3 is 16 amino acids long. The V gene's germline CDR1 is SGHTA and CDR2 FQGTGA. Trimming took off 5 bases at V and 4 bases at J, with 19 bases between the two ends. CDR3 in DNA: TGTGCCAGCAGCCAATCCCTGGGGTGGTCTCCAGATACGCAGTATTTT. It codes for CASSQSLGWSPDTQYF.

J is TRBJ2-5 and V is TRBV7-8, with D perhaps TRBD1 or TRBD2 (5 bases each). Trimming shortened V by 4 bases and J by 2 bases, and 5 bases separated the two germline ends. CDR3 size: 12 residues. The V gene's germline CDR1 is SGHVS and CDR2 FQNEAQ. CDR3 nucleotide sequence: TGTGCCAGCAGCTGGGGGCAAGAGACCCAGTACTTC. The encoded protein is CASSWGQETQYF. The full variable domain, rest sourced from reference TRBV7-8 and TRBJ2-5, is GAGVSQSPRYKVAKRGQDVALRCDPISGHVSLFWYQQALGQGPEFLTYFQNEAQLDKSGLPSDRFFAERPEGSVSTLKIQRTQQEDSAVYLCASSWGQETQYFGPGTRLLVL.

Here the CDR3 reads CAWSATRTSGNPDTQYF. The CDR3 DNA sequence: TGTGCCTGGAGTGCAACAAGGACTAGCGGGAACCCAGATACGCAGTATTTT. The chain joins TRBV30 to TRBJ2-3, with 12 bases identical to TRBD2. This CDR3 contains 17 residues. V dropped 1 base and J dropped 4; count of bases not matched to a gene: 9. CDR1 is GTSNPN, CDR2 SVGIG, per germline (reference sequence).

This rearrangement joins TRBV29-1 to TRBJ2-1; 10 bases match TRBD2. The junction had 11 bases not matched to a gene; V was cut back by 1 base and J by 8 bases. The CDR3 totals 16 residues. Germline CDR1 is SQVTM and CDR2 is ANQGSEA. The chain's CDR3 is CSVEGSAGGPVDEQFF. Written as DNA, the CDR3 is TGCAGCGTTGAAGGATCAGCGGGAGGGCCAGTAGATGAGCAGTTCTTC.